This TCR beta chain originates from a study of high-grade serous ovarian cancer treatment subgroups. Study in general: On average, approximately 14,000 reads and several thousand unique TCR beta rearrangements were obtained per sample. Regarding the study as a whole: Same-patient tumor repertoires overlapped at about 0.095 to 0.85; different patients barely overlapped.

Only in-frame clones appear in the TCRdb table, and some are missing; sequencing was by immunoSEQ multiplex PCR. This table has approximately 3,700 clones, over 70% appearing once. The junction had 10 bases not matched to a gene; V was cut back by 4 bases and J by 7 bases. The CDR3 covers 16 residues. Germline loops: CDR1 MDHEN, CDR2 SYDVKM. Tumor samples were obtained before definitive surgery or chemotherapy. To note about this clone: As yet, its antigen is unknown.

This sequence originates from a human donor with high-grade serous ovarian cancer. J is TRBJ1-6 and V is TRBV28; TRBD1 aligns across 7 bases. The sequencing sample was made of tumor tissue. The CDR3 DNA follows: TGTGCCAGCAGTTACCTGGGGACAGCCAGAAATTCACCCCTCCACTTT. The encoded protein is CASSYLGTARNSPLHF.